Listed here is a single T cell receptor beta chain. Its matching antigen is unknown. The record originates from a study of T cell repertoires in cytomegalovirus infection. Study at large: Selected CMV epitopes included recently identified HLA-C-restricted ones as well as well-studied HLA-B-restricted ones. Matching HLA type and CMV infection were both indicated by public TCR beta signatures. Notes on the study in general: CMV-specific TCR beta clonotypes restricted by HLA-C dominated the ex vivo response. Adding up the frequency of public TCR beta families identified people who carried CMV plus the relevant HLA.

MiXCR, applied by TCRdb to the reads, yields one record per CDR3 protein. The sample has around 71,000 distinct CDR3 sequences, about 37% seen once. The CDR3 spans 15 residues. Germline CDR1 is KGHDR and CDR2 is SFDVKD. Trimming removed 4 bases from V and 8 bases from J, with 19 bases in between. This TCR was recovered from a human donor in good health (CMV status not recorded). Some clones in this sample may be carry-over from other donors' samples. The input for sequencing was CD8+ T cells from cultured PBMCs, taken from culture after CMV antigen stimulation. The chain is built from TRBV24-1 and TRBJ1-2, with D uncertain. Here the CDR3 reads CATSESSWGEGGYTF. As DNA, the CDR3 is TGTGCCACCAGTGAGTCCTCGTGGGGTGAGGGAGGCTACACCTTC.